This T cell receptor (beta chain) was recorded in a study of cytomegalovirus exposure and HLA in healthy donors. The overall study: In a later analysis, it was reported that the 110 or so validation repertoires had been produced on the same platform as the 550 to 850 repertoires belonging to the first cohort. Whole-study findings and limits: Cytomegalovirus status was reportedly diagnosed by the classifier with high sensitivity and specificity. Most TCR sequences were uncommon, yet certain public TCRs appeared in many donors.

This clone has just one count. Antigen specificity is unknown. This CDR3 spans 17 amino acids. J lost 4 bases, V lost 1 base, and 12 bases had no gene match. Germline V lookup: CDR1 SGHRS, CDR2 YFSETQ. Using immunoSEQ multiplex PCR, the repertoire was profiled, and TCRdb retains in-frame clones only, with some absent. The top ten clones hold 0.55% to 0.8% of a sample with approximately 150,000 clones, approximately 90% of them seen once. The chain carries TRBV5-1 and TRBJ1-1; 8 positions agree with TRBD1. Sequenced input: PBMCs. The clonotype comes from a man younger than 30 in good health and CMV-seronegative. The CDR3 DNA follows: TGCGCCAGCAGCTTGCCCAGGGGGCGTGATGTTCGCACTGAAGCTTTCTTT. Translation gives CASSLPRGRDVRTEAFF.